The present T cell receptor beta chain was sequenced within a study of T cells in Graves' hyperthyroidism and ophthalmopathy. Study-wide background: The initial diagnosis was the point when peripheral blood was collected, ahead of any treatment. General study results and limits: Among clonotypes expanded in thyroid above 0.001, most were also found in blood.

This clonotype was picked up many times. Its cognate antigen is unknown. Regions amplified from RNA transcripts were the TCR beta CDR3 regions. First-round RT-PCR of the TCR CDR3 relied on the HTBI primer set. TCRdb used MiXCR to reprocess the multiplex PCR reads, holding one entry per CDR3 protein. The sample lists about 720,000 distinct CDR3 sequences, less than 20% seen once, with 8.4% in the top ten. The CDR3 consists of 12 residues. Trimming cost V 6 bases and J 6 bases, with 13 bases left between them. Germline CDR1 reads SQVTM; CDR2 reads ANQGSEA. The source is a man younger than 35 with Graves' hyperthyroidism. V gene TRBV29-1 combines with J gene TRBJ2-3; a weak D match, TRBD2 (5 bases). Sequences were obtained from blood. The CDR3 region is CSVAMGGDTQYF. The CDR3 DNA reads TGCAGCGTAGCTATGGGCGGGGATACGCAGTATTTT.